This T cell receptor (beta chain) appears in the sequencing data of a study of blood T cells in healthy people across ages. The second PCR ran 7 to 11 cycles with a sample-barcoded 5' primer and J-beta primers. All cDNA molecules were each tagged by a template-switch adaptor with 12 random nucleotides. TCRdb reprocessed the 5' RACE reads with MiXCR, giving one entry per CDR3 protein. Of about 290,000 distinct CDR3 sequences in the sample, roughly 26% are singletons; the top ten hold over 25%. CDR3 size: 13 residues. Germline V gene lookup returns CDR1 MNHEY and CDR2 SMNVEV (reference sequence). Regarding the study as a whole: Leaving the PBMCs unsorted stopped any conclusive comparison of naive versus antigen-experienced cells.

Each donor had 9 to 10 milliliters of peripheral blood drawn. As regards this clonotype: Its antigen is unidentified.

Sequencing was done on a sample of blood. The sequence came from a woman between 65 and 79 years old in good health. V gene TRBV27 combines with J gene TRBJ2-5, with D possibly being TRBD2 (6 bases). The assigned J gene may be wrong: the sequence end matches TRBJ2-1 better. CDR3 residues: CASSLTSYGEQFF. For the CDR3, the DNA is TGTGCCAGCAGTTTAACTAGCTATGGTGAGCAGTTCTTC.